The clone carrying this T cell receptor beta chain was recorded a few times. What it binds is not known. V was clipped by 1 base and J by 5 bases; unmatched bases: 10. There are 16 residues in the CDR3. Germline V gene lookup returns CDR1 SGHRS and CDR2 YFSETQ. Constant-region reverse primers amplified full-length variable regions, followed by semi-nested Nested Universal Primer A PCR. From the 5' RACE reads, TCRdb called clonotypes with MiXCR, one entry per CDR3 protein. This table holds around 10,000 distinct CDR3 sequences, 17% found once. General study findings and limits: Tumor memory CD4+ T cell TCR gene usage was found to cluster with blood and lymph node memory CD4+ cells and with lymph node naive CD4+ cells. Greatest tumor Treg TCR overlap was with tumor naive CD4+ cells.

Tregs were sorted as CD4+CD25+CD127-/low cells. Material for sequencing was Tregs sorted from a lymph node. This clonotype was sampled from a female donor with breast cancer. The chain employs TRBV5-1 and TRBJ2-7; 9 bases are a match to TRBD1. The DNA of the CDR3 is TGCGCCAGCAGCTTGAGAGGTCGGGACAGGGTGGACGAGCAGTACTTC. Its translation: CASSLRGRDRVDEQYF. The full variable domain, rest sourced from reference TRBV5-1 and TRBJ2-7, is KAGVTQTPRYLIKTRGQQVTLSCSPISGHRSVSWYQQTPGQGLQFLFEYFSETQRNKGNFPGRFSGRQFSNSRSEMNVSTLELGDSALYLCASSLRGRDRVDEQYFGPGTRLTVT.